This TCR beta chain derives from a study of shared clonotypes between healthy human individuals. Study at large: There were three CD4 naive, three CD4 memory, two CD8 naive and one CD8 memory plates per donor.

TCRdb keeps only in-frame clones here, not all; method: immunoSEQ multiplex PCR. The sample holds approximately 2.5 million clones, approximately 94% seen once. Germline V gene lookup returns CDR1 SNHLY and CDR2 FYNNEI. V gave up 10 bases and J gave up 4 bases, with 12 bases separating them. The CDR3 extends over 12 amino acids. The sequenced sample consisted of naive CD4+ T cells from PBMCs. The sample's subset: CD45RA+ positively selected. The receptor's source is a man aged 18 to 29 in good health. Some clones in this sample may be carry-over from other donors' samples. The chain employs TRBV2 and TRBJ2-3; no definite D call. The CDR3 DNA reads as TGTGCCACCGAGAACAGCGCAGATACGCAGTATTTT. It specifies CATENSADTQYF. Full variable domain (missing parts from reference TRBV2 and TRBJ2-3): EPEVTQTPSHQVTQMGQEVILRCVPISNHLYFYWYRQILGQKVEFLVSFYNNEISEKSEIFDDQFSVERPDGSNFTLKIRSTKLEDSAMYFCATENSADTQYFGPGTRLTVL.